This T cell receptor beta chain originates from a study of OX40 agonist ivuxolimab in advanced cancers. The wider study: Prior checkpoint blockade (anti-PD-1, anti-PD-L1 or anti-CTLA-4) was permitted; approximately 40% had it.

V lost 3 bases to trimming and J lost 2 bases, with 11 bases between them. The CDR3 sequence is 14 residues long. Germline values: CDR1 SGDLS, CDR2 YYNGEE. Study results and caveats: Dosing at 0.1 to 3.0 mg/kg was accompanied by clonal expansion of CD4+ and CD8+ blood T cells by week 6. On average, a greater number of expanded clones characterised CD8+ T cells relative to CD4+.

Libraries were prepared by immunoSEQ multiplex PCR; TCRdb keeps only in-frame clonotypes and omits some of them. The repertoire holds over 45,000 clones, 70% to 90% seen once, with approximately 2.5% in the top ten. On this clone itself: Its antigen remains unidentified.

This TCR derives from an adult with an advanced solid tumor such as melanoma, head and neck, liver or kidney cancer. This material consisted of CD4+ or CD8+ T cells sorted from blood, taken in a trial of the OX40 agonist ivuxolimab. The genes are TRBV9 and TRBJ1-1; possibly TRBD1 for D (6 bases). The chain's CDR3 is CASSAGHINTEAFF. DNA for the CDR3: TGTGCCAGCAGCGCGGGACACATTAACACTGAAGCTTTCTTT. The full variable domain, completed using reference TRBV9 and TRBJ1-1, is DSGVTQTPKHLITATGQRVTLRCSPRSGDLSVYWYQQSLDQGLQFLIQYYNGEERAKGNILERFSAQQFPDLHSELNLSSLELGDSALYFCASSAGHINTEAFFGQGTRLTVV.